A single sample is the source of the 31 T cell receptor beta chains below, sequenced in a study of identical twins. Via MiXCR, TCRdb re-called the 5' RACE reads, giving one row per CDR3 protein. The table lists fewer than 650,000 distinct CDR3 sequences, nearly 10% of them singletons. This same sample was also part of a study on yellow fever vaccine responses in identical twins.

Sequenced material: PBMCs. These receptors all stem from a woman younger than 35 in good health.

This clonotype was seen at least ten times. V and J are TRBV3-1 and TRBJ2-1; D is unclear. The CDR3 has 14 residues. CDR1 is LGHDT, CDR2 YNNKEL, per germline (reference sequence). The V gene lost 10 bases and the J gene lost 0 bases, with 13 bases spanning the gap. The CDR3 DNA reads TGTGCCACCTCACCCCTCGGCTCCTACAATGAGCAGTTCTTC. Translation gives CATSPLGSYNEQFF.

This rearrangement joins TRBV2 to TRBJ2-5, with D possibly TRBD1 on 6 matching bases. V lost 10 bases to trimming and J lost 2 bases, with 11 bases between them. Germline assignment: CDR1 SNHLY and CDR2 FYNNEI. The CDR3 covers 12 residues. The CDR3 nucleotides are TGTGCCAACAAAGGACAGCAAGAGACCCAGTACTTC. Residues: CANKGQQETQYF. The full variable domain, its missing parts supplied by reference TRBV2 and TRBJ2-5, is EPEVTQTPSHQVTQMGQEVILRCVPISNHLYFYWYRQILGQKVEFLVSFYNNEISEKSEIFDDQFSVERPDGSNFTLKIRSTKLEDSAMYFCANKGQQETQYFGPGTRLLVL.

Many counts were recorded for this clonotype. The chain recombines TRBV29-1 with TRBJ1-1; D is perhaps TRBD1 (6 bases). Per the germline V gene, CDR1 is SQVTM and CDR2 is ANQGSEA. The CDR3 totals 14 residues. The V end was cut by 5 bases, the J end by 7 bases, with 20 bases between. The CDR3 nucleotides are TGCAGCGTTAAAGTGACAGGTGACCCGGTTGAAGCTTTCTTT. It codes for CSVKVTGDPVEAFF.

The CDR3 sequence: CACDWGDGYTF. CDR3 nucleotide sequence: TGTGCCTGCGACTGGGGGGACGGCTACACCTTC. The chain couples TRBV30 to TRBJ1-2, with D maybe TRBD1 (5 bases). This CDR3 comprises 11 residues. Per the germline V gene, CDR1 is GTSNPN and CDR2 is SVGIG (reference sequence). Trimming removed 6 bases from V and 8 bases from J, with 13 bases in between.

This CDR3 is CASSLTVPGTDTQYF. The DNA for the CDR3 is TGTGCCAGCAGCTTAACGGTACCTGGCACAGATACGCAGTATTTT. The J gene is TRBJ2-3, the V gene TRBV7-3; D unclear. This CDR3 spans 15 amino acids. From germline, CDR1 is SGHTA and CDR2 FQGTGA. Trimming shortened V by 0 bases and J by 1 base, and 8 bases separated the two germline ends.

A few counts support this clonotype. This chain links TRBV11-2 with TRBJ2-1; 7 bases line up with TRBD2. The junction had 3 bases not matched to a gene; V was cut back by 1 base and J by 6 bases. The CDR3 totals 14 residues. CDR1 is SGHAT and CDR2 is FQNNGV in the germline V gene. In DNA form, the CDR3 reads TGTGCCAGCAGCTTAGGGACTAGGTTCAATGAGCAGTTCTTC. This gives the protein CASSLGTRFNEQFF.

This clonotype occurred a few times. The chain links TRBV12-3 or TRBV12-4 to TRBJ2-7, with D possibly TRBD1 on 7 matching bases. V was clipped by 4 bases and J by 5 bases, with 15 bases between them. This CDR3 spans 14 amino acids. DNA for the CDR3: TGTGCCAGCAGTTCGCAGGGGGGATCCCACGAGCAGTACTTC. Amino acids: CASSSQGGSHEQYF.

In this sample, this clonotype turned up a few times. J is TRBJ2-5 and V is TRBV5-1; D not resolved. Trimming removed 1 base from V and 0 bases from J, with 10 bases in between. CDR3 length: 15 residues. Germline lookup yields CDR1 SGHRS and CDR2 YFSETQ. The CDR3 here is CASSLFATYQETQYF. DNA for the CDR3: TGCGCCAGCAGCTTGTTTGCGACGTACCAAGAGACCCAGTACTTC.

As concerns this clonotype: Compared with germline, one end of the junction differs, possibly owing to a read error. This CDR3 is CASSLQGALLGF. The CDR3 DNA is TGTGCCAGCAGTTTACAGGGGGCGTTGTTGGGCTTC. V gene TRBV28 combines with J gene TRBJ2-7; 8 positions match TRBD1. CDR1 is MDHEN and CDR2 is SYDVKM in the germline V gene. The CDR3 runs to 12 residues.

This clonotype showed up many times. The chain combines TRBV5-6 with TRBJ2-1; a weak D match, TRBD1 (5 bases). CDR1 is SGHDT, CDR2 YYEEEE, per germline. The CDR3 spans 15 residues. V was shortened by 1 base and J by 5 bases, with 13 bases between the two germline ends. The CDR3 loop is CASSLSPGPNNEQFF. The CDR3 DNA is TGTGCCAGCAGCTTGTCGCCAGGGCCTAACAATGAGCAGTTCTTC.

This clonotype was counted many times. The chain recombines TRBV6-2 or TRBV6-3 with TRBJ2-7, with a possible D match to TRBD2 (5 bases). The CDR3 has 16 residues. Trimming removed 6 bases at V and 4 bases at J, with 22 bases between. Germline V gene data show CDR1 as MNHEY and CDR2 as SVGEGT. The CDR3 nucleotides are TGTGCCAGCAGAGGCGGAGCGGCCGGGGAATCATACGAGCAGTACTTC. It encodes CASRGGAAGESYEQYF.

This clonotype was recorded at least ten times. The chain recombines TRBV2 with TRBJ2-2, with TRBD1 identical over 7 bases. The length of the CDR3 is 13 residues. Germline V gene data show CDR1 as SNHLY and CDR2 as FYNNEI. Trimming took 6 bases from V and 5 from J; bases not matched to a gene: 3. For the CDR3, the DNA is TGTGCCAGCAGAATACAGGGGACCGGGGAGCTGTTTTTT. It specifies CASRIQGTGELFF.

The J gene is TRBJ2-7, the V gene TRBV15, with D possibly TRBD2 on 6 matching bases. The CDR3 sequence is 16 residues long. CDR1 and CDR2 (germline): LNHNV, YYDKDF (reference sequence). The V end lost 3 bases, the J end lost 5 bases, and 20 bases lay between the germline ends. Written as DNA, the CDR3 is TGTGCCACCAGCAGTCCCCTCGGGCGGGACGCACACGAGCAGTACTTC. As protein: CATSSPLGRDAHEQYF.

This clonotype appeared a few times. V and J are TRBV29-1 and TRBJ2-7; D may be TRBD1 (6 bases). CDR3 length equals 15 residues. Trimming took off 5 bases at V and 3 bases at J, with 20 bases between the two ends. Germline V gene lookup returns CDR1 SQVTM and CDR2 ANQGSEA. The CDR3 DNA reads TGCAGCGTTATCGGTCTGGACAGAGCGATCTACGAGCAGTACTTC. Its protein is CSVIGLDRAIYEQYF.

This clonotype was counted between two and nine times. This chain joins TRBV6-5 and TRBJ2-1; D not resolved. CDR3 length equals 16 residues. Germline V CDR1 and CDR2: MNHEY, SVGAGI. Trimming stripped 4 bases from V and 5 bases from J, with 18 bases between. CDR3: CASSSLPLGIDNEQFF. The CDR3 DNA reads TGTGCCAGCAGTTCCCTTCCGTTGGGAATCGACAATGAGCAGTTCTTC.

This clonotype has only a few counts. This chain joins TRBV6-1 and TRBJ2-2; D unclear. CDR3 length: 14 residues. V shed 7 bases and J shed 5 bases, with 14 bases lying between them. CDR1 and CDR2 (germline): MNHNS, SASEGT. CDR3 loop: CASKGRQETGELFF. CDR3 sequence (DNA): TGTGCCAGCAAGGGAAGGCAGGAGACCGGGGAGCTGTTTTTT.

This clonotype was counted between two and nine times. The rearrangement joins TRBV4-3 to TRBJ2-2; the match to TRBD2 covers 10 bases. The CDR3 runs to 15 residues. The J segment lost 6 bases and the V segment lost 3 bases, leaving 4 bases of the junction unmatched. Germline V gives CDR1 LGHNA, CDR2 YSLEER. Here the CDR3 reads CASSHLAGGPGELFF. CDR3 DNA: TGCGCCAGCAGCCATTTAGCGGGAGGTCCCGGGGAGCTGTTTTTT.

J is TRBJ2-2 and V is TRBV6-2 or TRBV6-3, with 13 bases that match TRBD2. The ends lost 7 bases at V and 3 bases at J; junction bases unmatched: 11. Germline values: CDR1 MNHEY, CDR2 SVGEGT. The CDR3 length is 18 residues. The CDR3 loop reads CASIISGTSGTYTGELFF. In DNA, the CDR3 is TGTGCCAGCATAATCTCCGGGACTAGCGGGACCTACACCGGGGAGCTGTTTTTT.

This clonotype came up a few times. The chain joins TRBV28 to TRBJ2-7; 8 bases agree with TRBD2. CDR1 is MDHEN, CDR2 SYDVKM, per germline. This CDR3 comprises 14 residues. The V segment lost 4 bases and the J segment 3 bases; nucleotides outside the gene matches: 5. The CDR3 region is CASSYSGVIYEQYF. The DNA for the CDR3 is TGTGCCAGCAGTTATAGCGGGGTAATCTACGAGCAGTACTTC.

This clonotype was observed many times. The J gene is TRBJ2-3, the V gene TRBV6-1, with TRBD1 identical over 7 bases. Germline V gene sequence: CDR1 MNHNS, CDR2 SASEGT. V dropped 9 bases and J dropped 2; count of bases not matched to a gene: 5. This CDR3 region has 13 residues. The CDR3 is CASRDRSTDTQYF. The CDR3 DNA reads TGTGCCAGTCGGGACAGATCCACAGATACGCAGTATTTT.

This clonotype was recorded a few times. The chain joins TRBV6-1 to TRBJ2-7; no clear D. Germline loops: CDR1 MNHNS, CDR2 SASEGT. CDR3 length: 15 residues. V was pared by 7 bases and J by 5 bases, with 21 bases between. The DNA for the CDR3 is TGTGCCAGCACCGTATCCCCCTATGGTCAGAACGAGCAGTACTTC. This encodes CASTVSPYGQNEQYF.

This clonotype was recorded a few times. The chain links TRBV5-1 to TRBJ2-6; D is uncertain. This CDR3 comprises 15 residues. V was cut by 0 bases and J by 3 bases, with 7 bases left in between. CDR1 is SGHRS, CDR2 YFSETQ, per germline. The CDR3 coding sequence is TGCGCCAGCAGCTTGGATGGGGTTGGGGCCAACGTCCTGACTTTC. Encoded protein: CASSLDGVGANVLTF.

This clonotype appeared many times. The J gene is TRBJ2-7, the V gene TRBV7-9; 7 bases line up with TRBD1. CDR1 and CDR2 from the germline V gene are SEHNR and FQNEAQ (reference sequence). V dropped 2 bases and J dropped 4; count of bases not matched to a gene: 5. This CDR3 is built from 14 residues. CDR3 residues: CASSLSQGVYEQYF. CDR3 nucleotide sequence: TGTGCCAGCAGCTTATCCCAGGGGGTTTACGAGCAGTACTTC. The full variable domain, in which reference TRBV7-9 and TRBJ2-7 provide the parts outside the CDR3, is DTGVSQNPRHKITKRGQNVTFRCDPISEHNRLYWYRQTLGQGPEFLTYFQNEAQLEKSRLLSDRFSAERPKGSFSTLEIQRTEQGDSAMYLCASSLSQGVYEQYFGPGTRLTVT.

In its sample, this clonotype was seen a few times. This chain connects TRBV18 to TRBJ2-5; 9 bases line up with TRBD1. J lost 1 base, V lost 2 bases, and 14 bases had no gene match. This CDR3 is built from 19 residues. CDR1 is KGHSH and CDR2 is LQKENI in the germline V gene. This chain's CDR3 is CASSPSWVSGTGFQETQYF. The CDR3, as DNA: TGTGCCAGCTCACCAAGTTGGGTTTCCGGGACAGGGTTCCAAGAGACCCAGTACTTC.

This clonotype is a singleton in its sample. At one of its ends the junction is not consistent with the germline gene, which may arise from a read error. The CDR3 region is CATSQGWRTSGGPGNEQFF. For the CDR3, the DNA is TGTGCCACCAGCCAAGGTTGGAGGACTAGCGGGGGGCCGGGGAATGAGCAGTTCTTC. The chain recombines TRBV3-1 with TRBJ2-1, with 14 nucleotides matching TRBD2. Germline values: CDR1 LGHDT, CDR2 YNNKEL (reference sequence). The length of the CDR3 is 19 residues.

Only a few counts were recorded for this clonotype. The gene calls are TRBV19 and TRBJ2-3; no reliable D call. The V gene's germline CDR1 is LNHDA and CDR2 SQIVND (reference sequence). The CDR3 sequence is 13 residues long. Trimming shortened V by 2 bases and J by 2 bases, and 5 bases separated the two germline ends. The CDR3 loop is CASSILNTDTQYF. The DNA of the CDR3 is TGTGCCAGTAGTATATTGAACACAGATACGCAGTATTTT.

This clonotype was counted at least ten times. The V and J genes are TRBV20-1 and TRBJ2-1, with a tentative D call TRBD2 (5 bases). The CDR3 contains 14 residues. V shed 0 bases and J shed 3 bases, with 9 bases lying between them. The germline V gene has CDR1 DFQATT and CDR2 SNEGSKA (reference sequence). The CDR3, as DNA: TGCAGTGCTAGAGACTGGAGGAACTACAATGAGCAGTTCTTC. The encoded protein is CSARDWRNYNEQFF.

The genes are TRBV27 and TRBJ2-7; 11 bases line up with TRBD2. V gave up 6 bases and J gave up 4 bases; unmatched junction bases: 8. This CDR3 comprises 15 residues. The germline V gene encodes CDR1 MNHEY and CDR2 SMNVEV (reference sequence). CDR3 DNA: TGTGCCAGCAGCCTTGTAGCGGGGGGGCTTTACGAGCAGTACTTC. Translated, it gives CASSLVAGGLYEQYF.

This clonotype was counted only a few times. This chain connects TRBV30 to TRBJ2-5; tentative D call: TRBD1 (6 bases). Germline CDR1 and CDR2: GTSNPN and SVGIG (reference sequence). The CDR3 consists of 16 residues. V shed 0 bases and J shed 4 bases, with 18 bases lying between them. CDR3 loop: CAWSVQGRGRGETQYF. The CDR3 region has the DNA TGTGCCTGGAGTGTACAAGGCAGGGGACGGGGAGAGACCCAGTACTTC.

This clonotype was detected many times. The rearrangement links TRBV10-3 to TRBJ1-1; no definite D call. This CDR3 is 16 amino acids long. Germline V gene lookup returns CDR1 ENHRY and CDR2 SYGVKD. Between the trimmed V and J ends, which lost 0 bases and 2 bases, there was a span of 13 bases. The CDR3 region is CAISESTRTVNTEAFF. CDR3 nucleotide sequence: TGTGCCATCAGTGAGTCGACCCGGACCGTTAACACTGAAGCTTTCTTT.

This clonotype was observed at least ten times. The chain joins TRBV29-1 to TRBJ2-7; 9 nucleotides line up with TRBD1. CDR1 is SQVTM, CDR2 ANQGSEA, per germline. This CDR3 contains 13 residues. J lost 1 base, V lost 5 bases, and 3 bases had no gene match. The CDR3 spells CSVRTGASYEQYF. The CDR3 DNA follows: TGCAGCGTTCGGACAGGGGCGTCCTACGAGCAGTACTTC.